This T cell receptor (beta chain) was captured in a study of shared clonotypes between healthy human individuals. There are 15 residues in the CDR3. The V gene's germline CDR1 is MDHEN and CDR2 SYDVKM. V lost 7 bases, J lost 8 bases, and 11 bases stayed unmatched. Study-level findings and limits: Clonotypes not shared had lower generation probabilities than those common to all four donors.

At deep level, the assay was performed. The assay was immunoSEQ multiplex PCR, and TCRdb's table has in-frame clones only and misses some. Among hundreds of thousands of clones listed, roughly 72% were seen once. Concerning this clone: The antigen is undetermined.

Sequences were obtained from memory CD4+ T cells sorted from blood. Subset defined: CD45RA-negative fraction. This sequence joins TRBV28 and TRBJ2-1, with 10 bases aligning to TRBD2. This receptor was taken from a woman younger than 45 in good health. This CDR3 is CASTRAGGPRDEQFF. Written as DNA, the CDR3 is TGTGCCAGCACCCGAGCGGGAGGGCCCAGGGATGAGCAGTTCTTC.